The sequence of this T cell receptor beta chain was determined in a study of blood T cell repertoires in COVID-19. The overall study: COVID-19 samples, acute and convalescent, were from the United States, Italy and Spain. From T cells, B-cell-depleted T cells, or PBMCs came the material, which was cDNA or gDNA.

The V gene's germline CDR1 is MNHEY and CDR2 SVGAGI. V lost 3 bases to trimming and J lost 8 bases; unmatched junction nucleotides: 10. The length of the CDR3 is 15 residues. Here immunoSEQ multiplex PCR was the method, and the copy in TCRdb shows in-frame clones only, minus some. In the table there are more than 350,000 clones, over 75% of which are singletons. Enrolled through a virtual design, the participants were between roughly 18 and 95 years of age and came from about two dozen US areas. A COVID-19 case was met by exposed participants within 2 weeks before study entry. The V gene is TRBV6-5, the J gene TRBJ2-1; the match to TRBD1 covers 7 bases. The sequence was collected from a woman under 30 who had been exposed to COVID-19. Material for sequencing was PBMCs or T cells enriched from blood (not recorded which). CDR3 sequence (DNA): TGTGCCAGCAGTTATAGGGGGCAGGGGCTCCATGAGCAGTTCTTC. Translating gives CASSYRGQGLHEQFF.